This TCR beta chain is drawn from a study of blood T cell repertoires in COVID-19. Study background: Donors in the United States, Italy and Spain gave samples during acute or convalescent COVID-19. T cells, B-cell-depleted T cells, or PBMCs supplied cDNA or gDNA.

Original data processing: The authors estimated nucleated cell counts from reference gene primer amplification. Libraries were prepared by immunoSEQ multiplex PCR; TCRdb keeps only in-frame clonotypes and omits some of them. That table is the source of V, J and clone size, and D and trimming were worked out from the DNA. The data show about 110,000 clones, 85% to 90% seen once. V trimming: 9 bases; J trimming: 6 bases; junction bases outside the gene matches: 14. CDR3 length equals 14 residues. Germline CDR1 is LNHDA and CDR2 is SQIVND (reference sequence). Sequencing input: peripheral blood. The J gene is TRBJ2-7, the V gene TRBV19; TRBD2 matches at 7 bases. This TCR was sampled from a woman in her 50s with acute or convalescent COVID-19. In nucleotides, the CDR3 is TGTGCCAGCACAGGACTTGCGGGAGTGGGCGAGCAGTACTTC. Translation gives CASTGLAGVGEQYF.